This TCR beta chain was recorded in a study of human T cells and chemical hapten exposure. Overall study: For sensitization, 2% DPC was applied to a 2 cm by 2 cm patch of upper inner arm skin. Regarding the study as a whole: More PT1 expanded TCRs went with higher patch test scores.

Authors' analysis steps: A per-sample median of roughly 97,000 TCRs was observed, with a range of roughly 20,000 to 690,600. One entry per CDR3 protein results from TCRdb running MiXCR on the RACE reads. TCRdb assigned the V and J calls; the authors' analysis was not used. The sample includes 300,000 to 400,000 distinct CDR3 sequences, approximately 5.1% of them seen just once. Time point specified: pre-sensitization, week 0. Treatment denoted: therapeutic diphenylcyclopropenone sensitization with weekly scalp DPC. The CDR3 extends over 12 amino acids. Germline CDR1 reads MNHEY; CDR2 reads SVGEGT. There are many counts of this clonotype. The antigen remains undetermined. Compared with germline, one end of the junction differs, possibly owing to a read error.

Here the sequenced sample was whole blood, taken in connection with sensitization to the hapten diphenylcyclopropenone (DPC). The gene calls are TRBV6-2 or TRBV6-3 and TRBJ1-1; no reliable D call. The clonotype originates from a woman in her forties or fifties with alopecia areata. Some clones in this sample may be carry-over from other donors' samples. DNA of the CDR3: TGTGCCAGCAATTACGCGGACACTGAAGCTTTCTTT. Residues: CASNYADTEAFF.